The subject of this entry is one T cell receptor (beta chain). Germline V gene data show CDR1 as SGHTS and CDR2 as YDEGEE. CDR3 length: 14 amino acids. This sample was included in a study of monozygotic twins with inflammatory bowel disease. TCRdb reprocessed the 5' RACE reads and stores each CDR3 protein as one record, lacking DNA. The sample table sets out around 150,000 distinct CDR3 sequences. This chain uses TRBV5-8 with TRBJ1-4; TCRdb calls TRBD1, which cannot be checked without DNA. Sequencing was performed on blood. This receptor was obtained from a human donor with ulcerative colitis or Crohn's disease, or a healthy co-twin of an affected twin (not recorded which). CDR3 in amino acids: CASSFGQGAEKLFF.